These T cell receptor beta chains were read from a single sample in a study of Ad26.COV2.S vaccination and SARS-CoV-2 variants. Generated by immunoSEQ multiplex PCR, the TCRdb table keeps only in-frame clones and is missing some. The data show hundreds of thousands of clones, around 90% seen once. The specimen was peripheral blood, collected in a trial of Ad26.COV2.S vaccine versus placebo. The source of these receptors is a person between 18 and 59 years old who received the Ad26.COV2.S COVID-19 vaccine or a placebo. Each CDR3 is given with its conserved first and last residue. A D gene is named only where the DNA matches it firmly. The size of a clone is reported for some rows only, either as once, few or many, or as a class for expanded clones.

>.|TRBJ2-7|.|TRBV7-2
CASSSGGDSQFYEQYF
TGTGCCAGCAGCTCGGGGGGGGACAGTCAGTTCTACGAGCAGTACTTC
>.|TRBJ1-2|.|TRBV3-1/TRBV3-2
CASSHATRSSNYGYTF
TGTGCCAGCAGCCACGCTACTCGTAGCTCTAACTATGGCTACACCTTC
>.|TRBJ1-3|TRBD1|TRBV2
CATLGQGLRVNSGNTIYF
TGTGCCACCCTAGGACAGGGGCTAAGGGTTAACTCTGGAAACACCATATATTTT
>.|TRBJ2-7|.|TRBV19
CASSIVFRSYEQYF
TGTGCCAGTAGTATTGTTTTTCGTTCCTACGAGCAGTACTTC
>.|TRBJ2-3|.|TRBV2
CASRVRDDTQYF
TGTGCCAGCAGAGTCAGGGACGATACGCAGTATTTT
>.|TRBJ1-1|.|TRBV9
CASSVGNRVENTEAFF
TGTGCCAGCAGCGTAGGAAACAGGGTGGAGAACACTGAAGCTTTCTTT
>.|TRBJ1-5|TRBD1|TRBV27
CASSPGQGGQPQHF
TGTGCCAGCAGCCCCGGACAGGGCGGTCAGCCCCAGCATTTT
>.|TRBJ2-3|TRBD2|TRBV20-1
CSASTLAGSGDTQYF
TGCAGTGCTAGTACGCTAGCGGGCTCCGGGGATACGCAGTATTTT
>once|TRBJ2-5|TRBD2|TRBV19
CASSLTSGSVETQYF
TGTGCCAGTAGTTTAACTAGCGGGAGTGTAGAGACCCAGTACTTC
>.|TRBJ2-6|TRBD2|TRBV7-2
CASSLGLAGSGANVLTF
TGTGCCAGCAGCTTGGGACTAGCGGGCTCTGGGGCCAACGTCCTGACTTTC
>.|TRBJ2-1|.|TRBV9
CASSVELLSYNEQFF
TGTGCCAGCAGCGTAGAGCTATTAAGTTACAATGAGCAGTTCTTC
>few|TRBJ2-7|TRBD2|TRBV20-1
CSASGRAGNEQYF
TGCAGTGCTAGTGGGAGGGCTGGGAACGAGCAGTACTTC
>.|TRBJ2-6|.|TRBV5-1
CASSLDGGPGANVLTF
TGCGCCAGCAGCTTGGATGGGGGGCCCGGGGCCAACGTCCTGACTTTC
>.|TRBJ1-3|.|TRBV4-1
CASSQQGNSGNTIYF
TGCGCCAGCAGCCAGCAGGGCAACTCTGGAAACACCATATATTTT
>.|TRBJ1-2|.|TRBV9
CASSVEIGTHGYTF
TGTGCCAGCAGCGTAGAGATCGGGACACATGGCTACACCTTC
>.|TRBJ1-1|.|TRBV9
CASSVGLGSNTEAFF
TGTGCCAGCAGCGTAGGTCTGGGTTCGAACACTGAAGCTTTCTTT
>.|TRBJ2-3|TRBD2|TRBV5-4
CASSSLAGGTDTQYF
TGTGCCAGCAGCTCCCTAGCGGGAGGGACCGATACGCAGTATTTT
>.|TRBJ2-5|.|TRBV11-2
CASSLVWRETQYF
TGTGCCAGCAGCTTAGTCTGGCGAGAGACCCAGTACTTC
>.|TRBJ1-2|TRBD1|TRBV7-2
CASSKLWGSGTGVGYTF
TGTGCCAGCAGCAAACTCTGGGGCTCCGGGACAGGGGTTGGCTACACCTTC
>.|TRBJ2-1|.|TRBV7-8
CASSLTAPISYNEQFF
TGTGCCAGCAGCCTCACCGCGCCAATCTCCTACAATGAGCAGTTCTTC
>.|TRBJ2-5|TRBD1|TRBV2
CASSVNQGARETQYF
TGTGCCAGCAGTGTCAACCAGGGGGCCCGGGAGACCCAGTACTTC
>.|TRBJ2-2|TRBD2|TRBV3-1/TRBV3-2
CASSQDLPHSGSAGELFF
TGTGCCAGCAGCCAAGATCTGCCTCATAGCGGGAGCGCCGGGGAGCTGTTTTTT
>.|TRBJ2-1|TRBD2|TRBV5-6
CASSRLTSGIVGEQFF
TGTGCCAGCAGCCGACTGACTAGCGGTATCGTGGGTGAGCAGTTCTTC
>.|TRBJ1-1|.|TRBV12-3/TRBV12-4
CASRAGTNTEAFF
TGTGCCAGCAGGGCAGGTACGAACACTGAAGCTTTCTTT
>.|TRBJ2-7|.|TRBV30
CAGYQGGTREQYF
TGTGCCGGCTACCAGGGCGGGACAAGGGAGCAGTACTTC
>once|TRBJ2-7|.|TRBV7-2
CASTLNSVTSYEQYF
TGTGCCAGCACCTTGAATAGCGTGACCTCCTACGAGCAGTACTTC
>.|TRBJ2-1|TRBD2|TRBV7-2
CASSFSGSSYNEQFF
TGTGCCAGCAGCTTCAGCGGGAGCTCCTACAATGAGCAGTTCTTC
>.|TRBJ2-7|.|TRBV19
CASSVRAGTTTYEQYF
TGTGCCAGTAGTGTGAGAGCTGGGACAACTACCTACGAGCAGTACTTC
>once|TRBJ2-7|TRBD1|TRBV6-2/TRBV6-3
CASSYPTGPYEQYF
TGTGCCAGCAGTTATCCGACAGGGCCCTACGAGCAGTACTTC
>.|TRBJ2-1|.|TRBV4-1
CASSSYGLPWEQFF
TGCGCCAGCAGCTCGTACGGACTTCCATGGGAGCAGTTCTTC
>.|TRBJ2-7|.|TRBV6-6
CASSYSGNYEQYF
TGTGCCAGCAGTTACTCGGGGAACTACGAGCAGTACTTC
>.|TRBJ2-2|.|TRBV11-2
CASSNTGRGELFF
TGTGCCAGCAGTAACACAGGGCGCGGGGAGCTGTTTTTT
>.|TRBJ1-5|.|TRBV7-9
CASSPTGDSNSNQPQHF
TGTGCCAGCAGCCCAACCGGAGACAGCAATAGCAATCAGCCCCAGCATTTT
>few|TRBJ2-2|.|TRBV4-3
CASSQEGWSGELFF
TGCGCCAGCAGCCAAGAGGGGTGGTCCGGGGAGCTGTTTTTT
>.|TRBJ1-4|.|TRBV5-8
CASNLLFGKLFF
TGTGCCAGCAACCTACTCTTCGGAAAACTGTTTTTT
>.|TRBJ1-6|.|TRBV5-1
CASSLQGRNSPLHF
TGCGCCAGCAGCTTGCAGGGGAGAAATTCACCCCTCCACTTT
>.|TRBJ2-7|TRBD2|TRBV27
CASSLSTSGSYEQYF
TGTGCCAGCAGTTTATCGACTAGCGGTTCCTACGAGCAGTACTTC
>.|TRBJ1-1|.|TRBV9
CASSRKRGTEAFF
TGTGCCAGCAGCCGAAAACGGGGCACTGAAGCTTTCTTT
>.|TRBJ1-1|.|TRBV3-1/TRBV3-2
CASSLTDTAKAFF
TGTGCCAGCAGCCTAACCGACACGGCGAAAGCTTTCTTT
>.|TRBJ2-1|TRBD2|TRBV6-1
CASSEASGGRYNEQFF
TGTGCCAGCAGTGAAGCGTCGGGAGGGCGGTACAATGAGCAGTTCTTC
>.|TRBJ2-5|.|TRBV6-2/TRBV6-3
CASSYSGGVSQETQYF
TGTGCCAGCAGTTACTCGGGTGGCGTGAGCCAAGAGACCCAGTACTTC
>once|TRBJ1-4|.|TRBV11-2
CASSLDSHEKLFF
TGTGCCAGCAGCTTAGATTCGCATGAAAAACTGTTTTTT
>.|TRBJ1-3|TRBD1|TRBV27
CASSLEDRAFGNTIYF
TGTGCCAGCAGTTTAGAAGACAGGGCTTTTGGAAACACCATATATTTT
>.|TRBJ2-6|.|TRBV10-3
CATGTNFGHSGANVLTF
TGTGCCACTGGGACCAACTTCGGGCACTCTGGGGCCAACGTCCTGACTTTC
>.|TRBJ2-1|TRBD1|TRBV4-2
CASSQTDRGIFF
TGTGCCAGCAGCCAGACCGACAGGGGGATTTTCTTC
>.|TRBJ1-6|.|TRBV7-9
CASSYLNSPLHF
TGTGCCAGCAGCTATCTAAATTCACCCCTCCACTTT
>.|TRBJ1-2|.|TRBV3-1/TRBV3-2
CASSKTGAHGYTF
TGTGCCAGCAGCAAGACGGGGGCGCATGGCTACACCTTC
>.|TRBJ1-1|TRBD1|TRBV6-5
CASSYLRQGSTEAFF
TGTGCCAGCAGTTACCTGAGACAGGGAAGCACTGAAGCTTTCTTT
>once|TRBJ1-2|TRBD1|TRBV9
CASGTGNYGYTF
TGTGCCAGCGGGACAGGGAACTATGGCTACACCTTC
>.|TRBJ2-3|TRBD1|TRBV6-4
CASSEQGDTQYF
TGTGCCAGCAGTGAACAGGGGGATACGCAGTATTTT
>.|TRBJ1-5|.|TRBV15
CATSRTESNQPQHF
TGTGCCACCAGCAGGACAGAAAGCAATCAGCCCCAGCATTTT
>.|TRBJ2-5|TRBD2|TRBV5-1
CASSFNGEGETQYF
TGCGCCAGCAGCTTCAACGGGGAGGGGGAGACCCAGTACTTC
>few|TRBJ2-5|.|TRBV9
CASSATQGGETQYF
TGTGCCAGCAGTGCGACTCAAGGAGGGGAGACCCAGTACTTC
>.|TRBJ1-2|.|TRBV30
CAWSVLLPGYTF
TGTGCCTGGAGTGTATTACTTCCCGGCTACACCTTC